A selection of T cell receptor beta chains follows, all from one sample in a study of blood T cells in healthy people across ages. TCRdb re-derived calls from the 5' RACE reads in MiXCR, one entry per CDR3 protein. The table shows some 290,000 distinct CDR3 sequences, with around 29% occurring only once. The source material was blood. The receptors here all came from a woman aged 65 to 85 in good health. Each CDR3 is given with its conserved first and last residue. A D gene is named only where the DNA matches it firmly. Size is stated for part of the rows, as once, few or many counts, or as a class when the clone is expanded.

j_gene | d_gene | v_gene | abundance | CDR3nt | CDR3aa
TRBJ2-5 | . | TRBV23-1 | few | TGCGCCAGCAGTCTTGGGGAGAGGTCCACACAAGAGACCCAGTACTTC | CASSLGERSTQETQYF
TRBJ2-7 | TRBD2 | TRBV3-1 | few | TGTGCCAGCAGCCAAGGACTAGCGGGAGGAGCCTACGAGCAGTACTTC | CASSQGLAGGAYEQYF
TRBJ1-1 | . | TRBV6-5 | . | TGTGCCAGCAGTTATAAAGCGAACACTGAAGCTTTCTTT | CASSYKANTEAFF
TRBJ2-3 | TRBD2 | TRBV7-9 | few | TGTGCCAGCAGCTGGGGGACTAGCGGTAGAGGGGCAGATACGCAGTATTTT | CASSWGTSGRGADTQYF
TRBJ2-1 | TRBD2 | TRBV7-8 | many | TGTGCCAGCAGCTTAAATTCCGGGACTAGCGGGAGGGGGAATGAGCAGTTCTTC | CASSLNSGTSGRGNEQFF
TRBJ2-2 | . | TRBV10-1 | few | TGCGCCAGCAGTGAGTCTGGCAAGACCGGGGAGCTGTTTTTT | CASSESGKTGELFF
TRBJ2-3 | TRBD2 | TRBV28 | few | TGTGCCAGCAACCCGGGACTAGCGGGAGCAGATACGCAGTATTTT | CASNPGLAGADTQYF
TRBJ2-1 | TRBD1 | TRBV6-2/TRBV6-3 | . | TGTGCCAGCAGTTACGGGGGACAGGGGACTGAGCAGTTCTTC | CASSYGGQGTEQFF
TRBJ1-2 | TRBD1 | TRBV5-1 | many | TGCGCCAGCAGCTTGGGGACAGGGGTCTATGGCTACACCTTC | CASSLGTGVYGYTF
TRBJ2-3 | TRBD2 | TRBV19 | . | TGTGCCAGCATGGAACCGGGGGGAGATACGCAGTATTTT | CASMEPGGDTQYF
TRBJ2-2 | . | TRBV28 | few | TGTGCCAGCACTCTGATGTGGCGGTCCGGGGAGCTGTTTTTT | CASTLMWRSGELFF
TRBJ2-5 | TRBD2 | TRBV7-9 | few | TGTGCCAGCAGCTTAGACCCTAGCGGGTCGGAGACCCAGTACTTC | CASSLDPSGSETQYF
TRBJ1-1 | TRBD1 | TRBV28 | few | TGTGCCAGCAGTAGATCGGGACAGGGGGGAGGGATAGCTTTCTTT | CASSRSGQGGGIAFF
TRBJ2-1 | . | TRBV5-1 | . | TGCGCCAGCAGCTTGGCTTACGGTGAGCAGTTCTTC | CASSLAYGEQFF
TRBJ2-5 | . | TRBV12-3/TRBV12-4 | few | TGTGCCAGCAGTTTTCGACTGTCCGGAGAGACCCAGTACTTC | CASSFRLSGETQYF
TRBJ2-5 | . | TRBV29-1 | few | TGCAGCGTTGGCCAGAATAGGGAAGAGACCCAGTACTTC | CSVGQNREETQYF
TRBJ2-1 | . | TRBV12-5 | . | TGTGCTAGTGGTTTCGGCGGGACCTCATGGGAGCAGTTCTTC | CASGFGGTSWEQFF
TRBJ2-5 | TRBD2 | TRBV4-2 | . | TGTGCCAGCAGCCAAGATGGGACTAGCGCTTGGGAGACCCAGTACTTC | CASSQDGTSAWETQYF
TRBJ1-6 | TRBD1 | TRBV2 | . | TGTGCCAACAGCGGGGACAGGGGGTTTGGCAATTCACCCCTCCACTTT | CANSGDRGFGNSPLHF
TRBJ1-4 | . | TRBV20-1 | . | TGCAGTGCAGACGGACAGACTAATGAAAAACTGTTTTTT | CSADGQTNEKLFF
TRBJ2-7 | TRBD1 | TRBV2 | few | TGTGCCAGCAGCGAGGGGGACAGCGGCAGCTACGAGCAGTACTTC | CASSEGDSGSYEQYF
TRBJ1-2 | . | TRBV7-3 | . | TGTGCCAGCAGCTCCCGTCAAGGTAGCGGCTACACCTTC | CASSSRQGSGYTF
TRBJ2-7 | . | TRBV6-6 | few | TGTGCCAGCAGTTACTCGGGGAATCTGGCGTTCGAGCAGTACTTC | CASSYSGNLAFEQYF
TRBJ1-3 | . | TRBV28 | . | TGTGCCAGCAGTTTAGGTTGGTCTGGAAACACCATATATTTT | CASSLGWSGNTIYF
TRBJ1-1 | . | TRBV7-8 | few | TGTGCCAGCAGCCCGATTGCCGGCACTGAAGCTTTCTTT | CASSPIAGTEAFF
TRBJ2-2 | . | TRBV27 | . | TGTGCCAGCAGTTTATATGCCCTCAGTCGGGAGCTGTTTTTT | CASSLYALSRELFF
TRBJ1-1 | . | TRBV7-2 | few | TGTGCCAGCGGGCGAGTCCAAGGCACTGAAGCTTTCTTT | CASGRVQGTEAFF
TRBJ1-1 | . | TRBV7-3 | . | TGTGCCAGCAGCCAACGGGACCGGAACACTGAAGCTTTCTTT | CASSQRDRNTEAFF
TRBJ1-1 | . | TRBV10-3 | . | TGTGCCATAGGTCGGACCTCGAACACTGAAGCTTTCTTT | CAIGRTSNTEAFF
TRBJ2-4 | TRBD1 | TRBV6-5 | few | TGTGCCAGCAGTTTCAGACAGGGTGGGAACATTCAGTACTTC | CASSFRQGGNIQYF
TRBJ1-2 | . | TRBV7-2 | . | TGTGCCAGCAGCTTAGACCACACCGCTAGCTATGGCTACACCTTC | CASSLDHTASYGYTF
TRBJ2-2 | . | TRBV4-3 | . | TGCGCCAGCAGCCAAACAGGGTCCGGGGAGCTGTTTTTT | CASSQTGSGELFF
TRBJ2-5 | TRBD1 | TRBV4-2 | few | TGTGCCAGCAGCCAAGAGATGGACAGGCCTGCGACCCAGTACTTC | CASSQEMDRPATQYF
TRBJ2-4 | . | TRBV5-1 | few | TGCGCCAGCAGCTTGGAGGTGGGGGTAGCCAAAAACATTCAGTACTTC | CASSLEVGVAKNIQYF
TRBJ2-1 | . | TRBV5-6 | few | TGTGCCAGCAGCGCCCACGTAGGGGGAGTCACCTACAATGAGCAGTTCTTC | CASSAHVGGVTYNEQFF
TRBJ2-5 | . | TRBV4-1 | few | TGCGCCAGCAGCCAAGTAGTCCAGGACAGCCAAGAGACCCAGTACTTC | CASSQVVQDSQETQYF
TRBJ1-1 | . | TRBV7-2 | many | TGTGCCAGCAAGAGGGCGGGGGCCGTAACTGAAGCTTTCTTT | CASKRAGAVTEAFF
TRBJ2-7 | . | TRBV7-9 | . | TGTGCCAGCAGCTCTCAAGGTTCCGAGCAGTACTTC | CASSSQGSEQYF
TRBJ2-3 | TRBD1 | TRBV6-6 | . | TGTGCCAGCAGTTACCGACCGGGACAGGGGGCCGGAGATACGCAGTATTTT | CASSYRPGQGAGDTQYF
TRBJ2-3 | . | TRBV7-9 | few | TGTGCCAGCAGCTTAAAAATGAAAGCGGCTAGCACAGATACGCAGTATTTT | CASSLKMKAASTDTQYF
TRBJ2-5 | . | TRBV5-1 | . | TGCGCCAGCAGCACGGTCGGGGATCCTCAAGAGACCCAGTACTTC | CASSTVGDPQETQYF
TRBJ1-5 | . | TRBV7-2 | . | TGTGCCAGCAGCTTAGCGACAGGTAGGGCGAATCAGCCCCAGCATTTT | CASSLATGRANQPQHF
TRBJ2-1 | TRBD2 | TRBV7-3 | few | TGTGCCAGCAGTCCACTAGCGGGATTTGAGCAGTTCTTC | CASSPLAGFEQFF
TRBJ1-2 | TRBD1 | TRBV27 | . | TGTGCCAGCAGACAAGACAGGGGTCGGCCCTGGGATGGCTACACCTTC | CASRQDRGRPWDGYTF
TRBJ2-7 | . | TRBV29-1 | few | TGCAGCGTAGAGGGACGAAACTTC | CSVEGRNF
TRBJ1-1 | . | TRBV6-6 | . | TGTGCCAGCAGAACGGGGGACACTGAAGCTTTCTTT | CASRTGDTEAFF
TRBJ2-7 | . | TRBV28 | few | TGTGCCGGCGGGACGGCCCACCTTACCTACGAGCAGTACTTC | CAGGTAHLTYEQYF
TRBJ1-2 | TRBD1 | TRBV28 | . | TGTGCCTCAGGGGGGAACTATGGCTACACCTTC | CASGGNYGYTF
TRBJ2-5 | . | TRBV7-3 | . | TGTGCCAGCAGCTCGGGACAGACCCAGTACTTC | CASSSGQTQYF
TRBJ1-1 | TRBD1 | TRBV7-8 | . | TGTGCCAGCAGCCCCGACAGGGGAGCTGAAGCTTTCTTT | CASSPDRGAEAFF
TRBJ2-7 | TRBD2 | TRBV28 | . | TGTGCCAGCGTCGGGCGGGGGTCCTACGAGCAGTACTTC | CASVGRGSYEQYF
TRBJ2-7 | . | TRBV28 | . | TGTGCCAGCAGGGGGGACGGGTCCATCTACGAGCAGTACTTC | CASRGDGSIYEQYF